This T cell receptor beta chain comes out of a study of vaccination and CD4 T cells after COVID-19. For the study at large: Control cultures, each given a CEFX pool, an HIV-1 Nef pool, or no peptide, were included.

Stated treatment: roughly 11-day PBMC culture with coronavirus spike peptide pools or control peptides (ViraFEST assay). V lost 0 bases and J 4 bases, leaving 9 bases between the germline ends. The CDR3 totals 13 residues. CDR1 and CDR2 from the germline V gene are GTSNPN and SVGIG (reference sequence). General study points: When vaccine-specific clones from convalescent patients were examined, 304 of 307 were spike mono-reactive. Relatively small numbers of convalescent patients were studied, with no early post-infection timepoints included.

Oncomine TCR Beta short-read sequencing was applied to DNA from cultured CD4+ T cells. Genomic DNA was isolated from cultured CD4+ T cells. TCRdb re-called the PCR reads through MiXCR, storing one row per CDR3 protein. The sample includes 10,000 to 13,000 distinct CDR3 sequences, roughly 64% of them seen just once. Worth noting for this clonotype: The antigen remains unidentified.

The receptor comes from a human donor who had recovered from COVID-19. Sequencing was performed on CD4+ T cells from blood, cultured in vitro. The V and J genes are TRBV30 and TRBJ2-5; D possibly corresponds to TRBD2 (5 bases). The CDR3 DNA reads TGTGCCTGGAGTGTGATCCTAGCAGAGACCCAGTACTTC. It translates to CAWSVILAETQYF. Drawing the rest from reference TRBV30 and TRBJ2-5, the complete variable domain is SQTIHQWPATLVQPVGSPLSLECTVEGTSNPNLYWYRQAAGRGLQLLFYSVGIGQISSEVPQNLSASRPQDRQFILSSKKLLLSDSGFYLCAWSVILAETQYFGPGTRLLVL.